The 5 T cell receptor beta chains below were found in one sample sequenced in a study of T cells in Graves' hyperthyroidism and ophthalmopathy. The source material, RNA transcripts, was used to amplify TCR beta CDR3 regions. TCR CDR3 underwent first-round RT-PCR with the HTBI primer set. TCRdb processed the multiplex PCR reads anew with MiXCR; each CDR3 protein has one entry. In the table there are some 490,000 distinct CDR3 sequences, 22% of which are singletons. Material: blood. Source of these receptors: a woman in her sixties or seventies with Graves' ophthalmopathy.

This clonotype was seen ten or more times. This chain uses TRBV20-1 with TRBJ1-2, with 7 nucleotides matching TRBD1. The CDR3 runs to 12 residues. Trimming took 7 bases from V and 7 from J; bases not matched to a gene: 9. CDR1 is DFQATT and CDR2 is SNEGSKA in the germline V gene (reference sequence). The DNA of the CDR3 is TGCAGTGTTCTACAGGGGATTAGTGGCTACACCTTC. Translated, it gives CSVLQGISGYTF.

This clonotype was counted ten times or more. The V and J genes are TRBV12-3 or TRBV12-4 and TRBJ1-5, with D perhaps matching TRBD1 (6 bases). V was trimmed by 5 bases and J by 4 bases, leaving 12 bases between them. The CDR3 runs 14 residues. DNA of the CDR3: TGTGCCAGCAGTCCAAAGGACAGAAATCAGCCCCAGCATTTT. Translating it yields CASSPKDRNQPQHF.

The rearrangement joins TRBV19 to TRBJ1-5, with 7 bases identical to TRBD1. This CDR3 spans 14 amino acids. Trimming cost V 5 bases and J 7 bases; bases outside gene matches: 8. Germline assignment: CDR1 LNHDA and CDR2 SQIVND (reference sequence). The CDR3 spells CASSERGRGQPQHF. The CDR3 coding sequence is TGTGCCAGTAGTGAAAGGGGGCGCGGACAGCCCCAGCATTTT.

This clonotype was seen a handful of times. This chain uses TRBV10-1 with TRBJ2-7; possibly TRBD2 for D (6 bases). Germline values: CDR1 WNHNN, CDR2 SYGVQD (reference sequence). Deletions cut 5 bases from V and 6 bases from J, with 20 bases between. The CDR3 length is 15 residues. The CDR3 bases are TGCGCCAGCAGTAAAAAAACCGGGACTTGGGGCGAGCAGTACTTC. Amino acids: CASSKKTGTWGEQYF.

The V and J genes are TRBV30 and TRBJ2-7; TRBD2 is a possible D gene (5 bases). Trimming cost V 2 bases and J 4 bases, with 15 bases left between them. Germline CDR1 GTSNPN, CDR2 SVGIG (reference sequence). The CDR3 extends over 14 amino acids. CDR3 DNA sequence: TGTGCCTGGAGTCCCCCTGGGCCGGGGTACGAGCAGTACTTC. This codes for CAWSPPGPGYEQYF.